This is a list of T cell receptor beta chains from one sample in a study of lymphopenia after photon versus proton radiotherapy. Measured with immunoSEQ multiplex PCR; TCRdb has only the in-frame clones, and not every one. This table has 20,000 to 25,000 clones, 85% appearing once. The source material was peripheral blood, sampled from a patient treated with photon-based radiotherapy. The receptors shown here come from a man aged 55 to 70 with pancreatic cancer. Both conserved end residues are part of each CDR3. Each record gives: V gene, clone size, D gene, J gene, CDR3 protein, CDR3 DNA. D genes are given only for firm matches. Clone size is shown for a subset of rows, as once, few, many or a class of expanded clone.

V gene: TRBV6-1; clone size: NA; D gene: NA; J gene: TRBJ1-1; CDR3 protein: CASSLPGANTEAFF; CDR3 DNA: TGTGCCAGCAGTTTACCGGGTGCGAACACTGAAGCTTTCTTT
V gene: TRBV19; clone size: NA; D gene: NA; J gene: TRBJ1-5; CDR3 protein: CASSILRPGQPQHF; CDR3 DNA: TGTGCCAGTAGTATTTTACGGCCAGGTCAGCCCCAGCATTTT
V gene: TRBV6-4; clone size: NA; D gene: TRBD2; J gene: TRBJ2-3; CDR3 protein: CASRKLAGGTDTQYF; CDR3 DNA: TGTGCCAGCAGGAAACTAGCGGGGGGGACAGATACGCAGTATTTT
V gene: TRBV14; clone size: NA; D gene: TRBD2; J gene: TRBJ2-3; CDR3 protein: CASSEGSGGATSDTQYF; CDR3 DNA: TGTGCCAGCAGCGAAGGTAGCGGGGGGGCGACTTCAGATACGCAGTATTTT
V gene: TRBV27; clone size: NA; D gene: NA; J gene: TRBJ2-7; CDR3 protein: CASRRAGQPDSYEQYF; CDR3 DNA: TGTGCCAGCAGACGAGCCGGACAGCCAGACTCCTACGAGCAGTACTTC
V gene: TRBV7-2; clone size: NA; D gene: NA; J gene: TRBJ1-6; CDR3 protein: CASSSRERYNSPLHF; CDR3 DNA: TGTGCCAGCAGCTCAAGGGAACGGTATAATTCACCCCTCCACTTT
V gene: TRBV9; clone size: NA; D gene: NA; J gene: TRBJ1-4; CDR3 protein: CASSTPPWRQLFF; CDR3 DNA: TGTGCCAGCAGCACACCCCCTTGGAGGCAACTGTTTTTT
V gene: TRBV10-3; clone size: NA; D gene: NA; J gene: TRBJ1-1; CDR3 protein: CAISEGGRTEAFF; CDR3 DNA: TGTGCCATCAGTGAGGGGGGAAGGACTGAAGCTTTCTTT
V gene: TRBV9; clone size: NA; D gene: NA; J gene: TRBJ2-1; CDR3 protein: CASSVEVRDNEQFF; CDR3 DNA: TGTGCCAGCAGCGTAGAGGTGAGGGACAATGAGCAGTTCTTC
V gene: TRBV5-1; clone size: NA; D gene: NA; J gene: TRBJ1-1; CDR3 protein: CASSFKDPFTEAFF; CDR3 DNA: TGCGCCAGCAGCTTTAAGGATCCTTTCACTGAAGCTTTCTTT
V gene: TRBV27; clone size: NA; D gene: NA; J gene: TRBJ2-2; CDR3 protein: CASSLRVTPGELFF; CDR3 DNA: TGTGCCAGCAGTTTACGGGTGACGCCCGGGGAGCTGTTTTTT
V gene: TRBV5-6; clone size: once; D gene: NA; J gene: TRBJ2-1; CDR3 protein: CASSSGGLSDVNEQFF; CDR3 DNA: TGTGCCAGCAGCTCCGGTGGCTTGTCGGATGTCAATGAGCAGTTCTTC
V gene: TRBV4-2; clone size: NA; D gene: NA; J gene: TRBJ2-7; CDR3 protein: CASSQDAQADYEQYF; CDR3 DNA: TGTGCCAGCAGCCAAGATGCGCAGGCTGACTACGAGCAGTACTTC
V gene: TRBV11-2; clone size: NA; D gene: TRBD2; J gene: TRBJ2-3; CDR3 protein: CASSLLRGGSTDTQYF; CDR3 DNA: TGTGCCAGCAGCTTACTCCGCGGGGGGAGCACAGATACGCAGTATTTT
V gene: TRBV7-6; clone size: NA; D gene: NA; J gene: TRBJ1-4; CDR3 protein: CASSRRVGATNEKLFF; CDR3 DNA: TGTGCCAGCAGCCGAAGAGTTGGTGCAACTAATGAAAAACTGTTTTTT
V gene: TRBV5-1; clone size: NA; D gene: NA; J gene: TRBJ1-1; CDR3 protein: CASSLARVSEAFF; CDR3 DNA: TGCGCCAGCAGCTTGGCCAGGGTTTCTGAAGCTTTCTTT
V gene: TRBV19; clone size: few; D gene: TRBD1; J gene: TRBJ1-3; CDR3 protein: CASRGGTEDRNTIYF; CDR3 DNA: TGTGCCAGTAGGGGGGGGACAGAAGATAGAAACACCATATATTTT
V gene: TRBV30; clone size: NA; D gene: NA; J gene: TRBJ2-7; CDR3 protein: CAWSGGQFYEQYF; CDR3 DNA: TGCGCCTGGAGTGGCGGACAGTTCTACGAGCAGTACTTC
V gene: TRBV7-9; clone size: NA; D gene: NA; J gene: TRBJ2-7; CDR3 protein: CASSDTLFEYEQYF; CDR3 DNA: TGTGCCAGCAGCGATACTCTCTTCGAGTACGAGCAGTACTTC
V gene: TRBV6-1; clone size: NA; D gene: NA; J gene: TRBJ1-2; CDR3 protein: CASSEAGDGYYGYTF; CDR3 DNA: TGTGCCAGCAGTGAAGCGGGGGACGGATACTATGGCTACACCTTC
V gene: TRBV9; clone size: few; D gene: NA; J gene: TRBJ2-2; CDR3 protein: CASSGTSPGELFF; CDR3 DNA: TGTGCCAGCAGCGGAACTAGCCCCGGGGAGCTGTTTTTT
V gene: TRBV7-2; clone size: NA; D gene: NA; J gene: TRBJ2-1; CDR3 protein: CASSLDRGSYNEQFF; CDR3 DNA: TGTGCCAGCAGCTTAGATCGCGGTTCCTACAATGAGCAGTTCTTC